These 16 T cell receptor beta chains were sequenced from one sample in a study of T cells after yellow fever vaccination. TCRdb called the 5' RACE reads again in MiXCR, with one record for every CDR3 protein. The repertoire holds some 300,000 distinct CDR3 sequences, about 10% seen once, with around 3.5% in the top ten. The sequencing here drew on CD4+ T cells sorted from PBMCs, taken 5 days after the yellow fever booster vaccination. These receptors originate from a man between 18 and 29 years old who received the YFV17D yellow fever vaccine.

This sequence joins TRBV6-1 and TRBJ2-2; D gene uncertain. From germline, CDR1 is MNHNS and CDR2 SASEGT. V lost 2 bases and J 4 bases, leaving 11 bases between the germline ends. The CDR3 is 15 residues long. DNA of the CDR3: TGTGCCAGCAGTGAACCGGCTTCGACCACCGGGGAGCTGTTTTTT. Protein product: CASSEPASTTGELFF.

The chain joins TRBV19 to TRBJ2-7, with D hard to call. The CDR3 is made up of 15 amino acids. Trimming cost V 3 bases and J 6 bases, with 18 bases left between them. The germline V gene has CDR1 LNHDA and CDR2 SQIVND (reference sequence). This CDR3 reads CASSMGTTPYSEQYF. DNA for the CDR3: TGTGCCAGTAGTATGGGCACCACCCCGTACAGCGAGCAGTACTTC.

This clonotype has a count of ten or more. The chain links TRBV10-3 to TRBJ1-6, with D maybe TRBD1 (6 bases). This CDR3 has 15 amino acids. Trimming pared 6 bases from V and 9 bases from J, leaving 18 bases between. CDR1 and CDR2 from the germline V gene are ENHRY and SYGVKD. This CDR3 reads CAIRPEQGGGSPLHF. DNA for the CDR3: TGTGCCATCAGACCAGAACAGGGCGGTGGTTCACCCCTCCACTTT.

The chain has TRBV7-8 and TRBJ1-1; 9 bases are a match to TRBD1. This CDR3 has 14 amino acids. J gave up 4 bases and V 1 base, and 1 base lay outside the gene matches. The germline V gene has CDR1 SGHVS and CDR2 FQNEAQ. CDR3 in amino acids: CASSLEDRGTEAFF. The CDR3 coding sequence is TGTGCCAGCAGCTTAGAGGACAGGGGCACTGAAGCTTTCTTT.

The rearrangement links TRBV7-9 to TRBJ2-3, with D tentatively TRBD2 (6 bases). Germline loops: CDR1 SEHNR, CDR2 FQNEAQ (reference sequence). Trimming removed 4 bases from V and 0 bases from J, with 11 bases in between. The CDR3 is 15 amino acids. This CDR3 reads CASSSTSYSTDTQYF. DNA for the CDR3: TGTGCCAGCAGCTCGACTAGTTACAGCACAGATACGCAGTATTTT.

The rearrangement joins TRBV12-3 or TRBV12-4 to TRBJ1-2; D is undetermined. This CDR3 is 13 amino acids long. Deletions cut 6 bases from V and 6 bases from J, with 14 bases between. The CDR3 DNA follows: TGTGCCAGCAGGACGGACGGGTGGAATGGCTACACCTTC. Amino acids: CASRTDGWNGYTF.

As for this clonotype: A junction end diverges from the germline sequence, so it may reflect a read error. V gene TRBV5-1 combines with J gene TRBJ2-3, with a possible D match to TRBD2 (5 bases). Germline V gene lookup returns CDR1 SGHRS and CDR2 YFSETQ. The length of the CDR3 is 14 residues. This CDR3 reads CASSGTEGTDTQYF. The CDR3 nucleotides read TGCGCCAGCAGCGGTACCGAGGGCACGGATACGCAGTATTTT.

This clonotype was seen many times. The chain carries TRBV28 and TRBJ2-7; D gene unclear. V lost 7 bases and J lost 2, with 15 bases in between. The CDR3 consists of 14 residues. CDR1 MDHEN and CDR2 SYDVKM come from the germline V gene. The CDR3: CASTHADTPYEQYV. The CDR3 nucleotides are TGTGCCAGCACCCACGCAGATACTCCCTACGAGCAGTACGTC.

The V call is TRBV9, the J call TRBJ1-6; D perhaps matches TRBD1 (5 bases). CDR3 length: 14 amino acids. CDR1 and CDR2 (germline): SGDLS, YYNGEE. The ends were cut back, 3 bases at V and 7 bases at J, with 11 bases in the middle. CDR3 sequence: CASSETAQNSPLHF. Written as DNA, the CDR3 is TGTGCCAGCAGCGAGACAGCTCAGAATTCACCCCTCCACTTT.

This clonotype was observed a handful of times. The chain links TRBV2 to TRBJ1-2; D is unresolved. Germline CDR1 is SNHLY and CDR2 is FYNNEI. This CDR3 has 14 amino acids. The germline V and J ends were trimmed by 2 bases and 5 bases, with 12 bases remaining between them. CDR3: CASSERWSDYGYTF. The CDR3 bases are TGTGCCAGCAGTGAAAGGTGGTCGGATTATGGCTACACCTTC.

This clonotype was seen more than once but under ten times. The chain employs TRBV7-3 and TRBJ1-5; D perhaps matches TRBD1 (5 bases). Germline V gives CDR1 SGHTA, CDR2 FQGTGA. The CDR3 extends over 19 amino acids. Trimming pared 1 base from V and 0 bases from J, leaving 19 bases between. The DNA of the CDR3 is TGTGCCAGCAGCTTAATCCGAAGACAGTGGGACTATAGCAATCAGCCCCAGCATTTT. Amino acid sequence: CASSLIRRQWDYSNQPQHF.

This clonotype was counted many times. CDR3 loop: CASSPWGRGERSSTDTQYF. CDR3 nucleotide sequence: TGTGCCAGCAGCCCATGGGGTCGCGGGGAAAGATCTAGCACAGATACGCAGTATTTT. The chain links TRBV4-2 to TRBJ2-3; the D gene is possibly TRBD2 (6 bases). The germline V gene has CDR1 LGHNA and CDR2 YNFKEQ. CDR3 length equals 19 residues. The V and J ends lost 4 bases and 0 bases respectively, with 23 bases between them.

The genes are TRBV4-1 and TRBJ1-1; 7 positions agree with TRBD1. Trimming at V came to 4 bases and at J to 2 bases, leaving 10 bases not matched to a gene. Germline values: CDR1 MGHRA, CDR2 YSYEKL. The CDR3 is 16 amino acids. The CDR3 loop is CASSPHWTGSNTEAFF. The CDR3 DNA sequence: TGCGCCAGCAGCCCGCACTGGACAGGCTCAAACACTGAAGCTTTCTTT.

In its sample, this clonotype was seen many times. The chain carries TRBV7-6 and TRBJ1-3, with unresolved D. The V gene lost 0 bases and the J gene lost 1 base, with 4 bases spanning the gap. CDR3 length: 14 residues. The germline CDR1 and CDR2 sequences are SGHVS and FNYEAQ. DNA for the CDR3: TGTGCCAGCAGCTTAGCAAGTTCTGGAAACACCATATATTTT. As protein: CASSLASSGNTIYF.

This clonotype turned up a few times. The V gene is TRBV14, the J gene TRBJ2-2, with unresolved D. This CDR3 is built from 14 residues. CDR1 is SGHDN and CDR2 is FVKESK in the germline V gene. V was shortened by 4 bases and J by 4 bases, with 10 bases between the two germline ends. The CDR3, as DNA: TGTGCCAGCAGCCGTCAATTCTCCACCGGGGAGCTGTTTTTT. Amino acid sequence: CASSRQFSTGELFF.

The table lists this clonotype with a few counts. The chain carries TRBV12-3 or TRBV12-4 and TRBJ2-5, with TRBD2 matching 12 bases. The V gene end was trimmed by 6 bases and the J gene end by 7 bases; junction bases not matched to a gene: 12. The CDR3 is 16 amino acids. The CDR3 reads CASSRTSGAPGGTQYF. The CDR3 nucleotides read TGTGCCAGCAGCAGGACTAGCGGGGCCCCTGGGGGGACCCAGTACTTC.